This T cell receptor beta chain came from a study of spatial heterogeneity in lung cancer. Whole-study findings and limits: Tumor mutation counts were tracked by expanded intratumoral alpha and beta TCR counts. As ubiquitous and regional nonsynonymous mutations varied, counts of ubiquitous and regional expanded TCRs tracked them, respectively. The authors estimated that roughly 7.3% of tumor T cells were covered for alpha chains and about 12% for beta chains.

This clonotype occurred a few times. The antigen is unknown. This beta chain turned up in a library designed for alpha chains; as an off-target read, its abundance says little. CDR1 and CDR2 from the germline V gene are GTSNPN and SVGIG (reference sequence). The V segment lost 8 bases and the J segment 3 bases; nucleotides outside the gene matches: 9. The CDR3 runs 14 residues. Stated time point: sample taken at primary tumor resection. Whole RNA, which was extracted from tumor, nontumor lung tissue or frozen PBMC, was sequenced without any cell sorting. Single TCR cDNA molecules each had their own unique molecular identifier. TCRdb passed the 5' RACE reads through MiXCR, listing each CDR3 protein once. Of about 1,500 distinct CDR3 sequences in the sample, approximately 6% were seen once.

The material was lung tumor tissue, obtained at surgery. This clonotype originated in a female donor with early-stage non-small cell lung cancer. The rearrangement links TRBV30 to TRBJ2-4; 8 bases are shared with TRBD2. The CDR3 nucleotides read TGTGCCGGGACCGGGGGGGCGATCAAAAACATTCAGTACTTC. This translates into CAGTGGAIKNIQYF. Supplemented by reference TRBV30 and TRBJ2-4, the full variable domain reads SQTIHQWPATLVQPVGSPLSLECTVEGTSNPNLYWYRQAAGRGLQLLFYSVGIGQISSEVPQNLSASRPQDRQFILSSKKLLLSDSGFYLCAGTGGAIKNIQYFGAGTRLSVL.